These T cell receptor beta chains were read from a single sample in a study of molecular identifiers for immune sequencing clone quantification. TCRdb processed the PCR reads anew with MiXCR; each CDR3 protein has one entry. The sample lists over 600,000 distinct CDR3 sequences, 20% occurring once. The sequenced sample was naive CD8+ T cells from blood, with Jurkat cell RNA spiked in. The receptors derive from a human donor in good health. Some libraries in this study had Jurkat cell RNA spiked in. CDR3s include the opening cysteine and the closing phenylalanine or tryptophan. D genes are given only for firm matches. Clone size is given for some rows only: seen once, a few or many times, or a class if the clone is expanded.

j_call clone_size v_call d_call cdr3_aa cdr3_nt
TRBJ2-5 many TRBV7-9 TRBD1 CASSSLGTGVETQYF TGTGCCAGCAGCTCCCTGGGCACAGGGGTGGAGACCCAGTACTTC
TRBJ1-5 many TRBV9 NA CASSAWGDQPQHF TGTGCCAGCAGTGCCTGGGGGGATCAGCCCCAGCATTTT
TRBJ1-1 many TRBV13 NA CASRKTGTEAFF TGTGCCAGCCGTAAGACCGGGACAGAAGCTTTCTTT
TRBJ1-1 many TRBV6-1 NA CASSGTEYLNTEAFF TGTGCCAGCAGTGGGACAGAGTACTTGAACACTGAAGCTTTCTTT
TRBJ2-7 NA TRBV5-5 TRBD1 CASSRGGTGATYEQYF TGTGCCAGCAGCAGGGGTGGGACAGGGGCCACCTACGAGCAGTACTTC
TRBJ2-7 few TRBV2 TRBD1 CASREGTGPRGEQYF TGTGCCAGCAGGGAAGGGACAGGACCCCGGGGCGAGCAGTACTTC
TRBJ2-7 many TRBV7-2 NA CASSLTSGPGDFYEQYF TGTGCCAGCAGCCTCACCTCCGGGCCAGGGGACTTCTACGAGCAGTACTTC
TRBJ2-7 few TRBV4-3 TRBD2 CASSQESSGRSLREQYF TGCGCCAGCAGCCAAGAATCTAGCGGGAGGTCCCTTCGGGAGCAGTACTTC
TRBJ2-7 few TRBV5-3 NA CASSLRDLTYEQYF TGTGCCAGCAGCTTGAGGGACTTAACCTACGAGCAGTACTTC
TRBJ1-1 few TRBV27 NA CASSLSQGWTEAFF TGTGCCAGCAGTTTATCCCAGGGGTGGACTGAAGCTTTCTTT
TRBJ2-5 many TRBV5-1 NA CASSPERMLVETQYF TGCGCCAGCAGCCCCGAGAGGATGTTGGTGGAGACCCAGTACTTC
TRBJ2-7 few TRBV3-1 TRBD2 CASSGTSTNRMVPYEQYF TGTGCCAGCAGCGGGACTAGTACTAATAGAATGGTCCCTTACGAGCAGTACTTC
TRBJ1-3 many TRBV15 NA CATSRGLVSSGNTIYF TGTGCCACCAGCAGAGGGCTGGTGTCCTCTGGAAACACCATATATTTT
TRBJ2-1 few TRBV4-1 NA CASSQEGSSYNEQFF TGCGCCAGCAGCCAAGAGGGTAGCTCCTACAATGAGCAGTTCTTC
TRBJ1-5 NA TRBV20-1 NA CSASPQAIKGNQPQHF TGCAGTGCTAGTCCCCAGGCCATTAAGGGCAATCAGCCCCAGCATTTT
TRBJ2-5 few TRBV7-6 NA CASSLMRRNQETQYF TGTGCCAGCAGCTTAATGCGGAGAAACCAAGAGACCCAGTACTTC
TRBJ2-3 many TRBV6-1 TRBD2 CASSEDLTSGTDTQYF TGTGCCAGCAGTGAAGATTTGACTAGCGGCACAGATACGCAGTATTTT
TRBJ1-1 many TRBV5-1 TRBD1 CASSPGRQGWTEAFF TGCGCCAGCAGCCCGGGACGACAGGGTTGGACTGAAGCTTTCTTT
TRBJ2-2 NA TRBV13 NA CASSSGLLSTGELFF TGTGCCAGCAGCTCAGGGTTACTAAGCACCGGGGAGCTGTTTTTT
TRBJ2-7 NA TRBV19 NA CASSTAGAAYEQYF TGTGCCAGTAGTACTGCGGGGGCTGCCTACGAGCAGTACTTC
TRBJ2-7 many TRBV4-3 NA CASSQAGGPYEQYF TGCGCCAGCAGCCAAGCAGGGGGGCCCTACGAGCAGTACTTC